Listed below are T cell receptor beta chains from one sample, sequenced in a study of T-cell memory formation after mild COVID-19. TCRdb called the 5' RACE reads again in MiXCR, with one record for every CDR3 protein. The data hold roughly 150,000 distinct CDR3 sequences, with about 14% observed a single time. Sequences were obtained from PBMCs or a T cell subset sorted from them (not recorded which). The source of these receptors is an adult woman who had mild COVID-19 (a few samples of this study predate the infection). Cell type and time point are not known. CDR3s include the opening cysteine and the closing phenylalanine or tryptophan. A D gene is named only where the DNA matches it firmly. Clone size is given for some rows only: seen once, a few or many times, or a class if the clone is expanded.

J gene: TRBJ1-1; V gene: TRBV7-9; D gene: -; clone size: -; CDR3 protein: CASSPSGQRVGAFF; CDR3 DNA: TGTGCCAGCAGCCCAAGCGGACAGCGTGTGGGAGCTTTCTTT
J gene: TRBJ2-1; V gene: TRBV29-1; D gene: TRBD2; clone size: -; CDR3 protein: CSVEDWAGGPEDNEQFF; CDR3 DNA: TGCAGCGTTGAAGATTGGGCGGGAGGGCCGGAAGACAATGAGCAGTTCTTC
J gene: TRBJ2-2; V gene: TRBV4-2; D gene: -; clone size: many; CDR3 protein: CASSYGQGGTGELFF; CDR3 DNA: TGTGCCAGCAGCTATGGCCAGGGTGGCACCGGGGAGCTGTTTTTT
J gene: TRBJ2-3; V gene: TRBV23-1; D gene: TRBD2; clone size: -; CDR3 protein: CASSQSCSGGPLTDTQYF; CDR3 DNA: TGCGCCAGCAGTCAATCCTGTAGCGGGGGGCCCCTCACAGATACGCAGTATTTT
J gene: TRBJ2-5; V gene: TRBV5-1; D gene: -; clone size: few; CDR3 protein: CASSLGYQETQYF; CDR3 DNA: TGCGCCAGCAGCTTGGGGTACCAAGAGACCCAGTACTTC
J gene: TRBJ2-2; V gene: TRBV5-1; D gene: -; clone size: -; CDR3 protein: CASREGITGELFF; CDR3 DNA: TGCGCCAGCCGGGAAGGTATCACCGGGGAGCTGTTTTTT
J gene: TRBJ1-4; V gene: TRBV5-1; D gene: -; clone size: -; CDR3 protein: CASSTTVGHEKLFF; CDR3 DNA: TGCGCCAGCAGCACGACAGTCGGGCATGAAAAACTGTTTTTT
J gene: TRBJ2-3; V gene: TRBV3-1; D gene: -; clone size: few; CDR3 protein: CASSPDRDTQYF; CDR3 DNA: TGTGCCAGCAGCCCAGACAGGGATACGCAGTATTTT
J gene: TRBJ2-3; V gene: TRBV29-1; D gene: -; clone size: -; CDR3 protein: CSVEDLGAGIYTDTQYF; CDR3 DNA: TGCAGCGTTGAAGATCTTGGGGCAGGGATCTACACAGATACGCAGTATTTT
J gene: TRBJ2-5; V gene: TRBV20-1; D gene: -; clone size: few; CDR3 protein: CSAPDPGEVGETQYF; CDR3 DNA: TGCAGTGCTCCTGATCCAGGGGAGGTTGGAGAGACCCAGTACTTC
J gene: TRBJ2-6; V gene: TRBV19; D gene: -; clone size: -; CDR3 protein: CASSSADGANVLTF; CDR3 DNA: TGTGCCAGTAGTTCGGCAGATGGGGCCAACGTCCTGACTTTC